This T cell receptor beta chain is drawn from a study of radiation and T cells in renal cell carcinoma. Time point: blood 4 weeks post-SBRT, at nephrectomy. Regarding treatment: 15 Gy SBRT to primary tumor, nephrectomy 4 weeks later. Profiled with immunoSEQ multiplex PCR; TCRdb holds only in-frame clones, not every one. The table includes under 200,000 clones, 88% detected once. The CDR3 runs 13 residues. V was trimmed by 0 bases and J by 6 bases, leaving 7 bases between them. From germline, CDR1 is SGHNT and CDR2 YYREEE (reference sequence). This TCR came from a woman aged 45-59 years with renal cell carcinoma. The chain combines TRBV5-4 with TRBJ2-1; D gene ambiguous. The starting material was blood, obtained from a patient whose treatment included radiotherapy and nephrectomy. The CDR3 nucleotides are TGTGCCAGCAGCTTGGTGGCCAGCAATGAGCAGTTCTTC. This encodes CASSLVASNEQFF. Filled out from reference TRBV5-4 and TRBJ2-1, the complete variable domain reads ETGVTQSPTHLIKTRGQQVTLRCSSQSGHNTVSWYQQALGQGPQFIFQYYREEENGRGNFPPRFSGLQFPNYSSELNVNALELDDSALYLCASSLVASNEQFFGPGTRLTVL.